Listed below are T cell receptor beta chains from one sample, sequenced in a study of T cells in Graves' hyperthyroidism and ophthalmopathy. One entry per CDR3 protein, called by TCRdb with MiXCR from the multiplex PCR reads. This sample has approximately 410,000 distinct CDR3 sequences; about 14% occur once, and the top ten carry approximately 13%. Sequencing was done on a sample of blood. All receptors come from a man aged 18-30 years with Graves' ophthalmopathy. Each CDR3 is given with its conserved first and last residue. Fields, in order: V gene, D gene, clone size, J gene, CDR3 DNA, CDR3 protein. A D gene is named only where the DNA matches it firmly. Clone sizes are given selectively: once, few, many, or a class where the clone is expanded.

>TRBV7-9|TRBD1|few|TRBJ1-2
TGTGCCAGCAGCTCTGGGACAGGGATGGCCTATGGCTACACCTTC
CASSSGTGMAYGYTF
>TRBV27|TRBD1|many|TRBJ1-2
TGTGCCAGCAGATTGACAGGGGGCGCGGATGGCTACACCTTC
CASRLTGGADGYTF
>TRBV7-3|TRBD2|many|TRBJ2-5
TGTGCCAGCAGCTTAACAGGGGTAGCGGGAGGGAAAGAGACCCAGTACTTC
CASSLTGVAGGKETQYF
>TRBV24-1|TRBD2|-|TRBJ2-3
TGTGCCACTCGGGGGGGAGATACGCAGTATTTT
CATRGGDTQYF
>TRBV29-1|-|many|TRBJ2-7
TGCAGCGTTGATGGGACAGCGGGGTACGAGCAGTACTTC
CSVDGTAGYEQYF
>TRBV2|-|many|TRBJ2-1
TGTGCCAGCAGTATTCAGAGAAACAATGAGCAGTTCTTC
CASSIQRNNEQFF
>TRBV5-1|-|many|TRBJ2-3
TGCGCCAGCAGCTTGTTAGGTCTAGCCGGCACAGATACGCAGTATTTT
CASSLLGLAGTDTQYF
>TRBV7-8|TRBD1|many|TRBJ1-2
TGTGCCAGCAGCTCTTCGACAGGGGCGGATGGCTACACCTTC
CASSSSTGADGYTF
>TRBV24-1|-|-|TRBJ2-1
TGTGCCACTGGAGACTCCCATGGAAATGAGCAGTTCTTC
CATGDSHGNEQFF
>TRBV11-2|-|many|TRBJ2-7
TGTGCCAGCAGCTTAGAGTTGGGGCGGGAGCAGTACTTC
CASSLELGREQYF
>TRBV29-1|-|many|TRBJ2-7
TGCAGCGTAGTGGCAGGGACCTACGAGCAGTACTTC
CSVVAGTYEQYF
>TRBV10-1|TRBD2|many|TRBJ2-1
TGCGCCAGCAGCGTAGGGACTAGCGAGAGGTTTGAGCAGTTCTTC
CASSVGTSERFEQFF
>TRBV6-2/TRBV6-3|-|-|TRBJ1-2
TGTGCCAGCAGTTACCCTTCAGGGTACGGTGGCTACACCTTC
CASSYPSGYGGYTF
>TRBV5-1|-|many|TRBJ1-3
TGCGCCAGCAGCTTGGAACCAGGAACTGGAAACACCATATATTTT
CASSLEPGTGNTIYF
>TRBV7-2|-|many|TRBJ2-7
TGTGCCAGCAGCCGAGGGCACAGTTGGGAGCAGTACTTC
CASSRGHSWEQYF
>TRBV12-3/TRBV12-4|-|-|TRBJ2-7
TGTGCCAGCAGTGAAATGGACTTCGGAGCGGCCTACGAGCAGTACTTC
CASSEMDFGAAYEQYF
>TRBV5-1|TRBD2|many|TRBJ2-1
TGCGCCAGCAGCTCGGGACTAGCAGGCAATGAGCAGTTCTTC
CASSSGLAGNEQFF
>TRBV6-1|TRBD2|many|TRBJ2-3
TGTGCCAGCAGCAGACTAGCAGGCACTAGCACAGATACGCAGTATTTT
CASSRLAGTSTDTQYF
>TRBV7-3|-|many|TRBJ2-1
TGTGCCAGCAGCTTGGGTACCTTCCCGAATGAGCAGTTCTTC
CASSLGTFPNEQFF
>TRBV24-1|-|many|TRBJ2-1
TGTGCCACCAGTGATTTGCAACGCTCCTACAATGAGCAGTTCTTC
CATSDLQRSYNEQFF
>TRBV7-6|TRBD1|-|TRBJ2-3
TGTGCCAGCAGCTTACGACAGGGGATTAGCACGGATACGCAGTATTTT
CASSLRQGISTDTQYF
>TRBV19|TRBD1|many|TRBJ1-5
TGTGCCAGTAGTACCGGAAGGGGGCTGAATCAGCCCCAGCATTTT
CASSTGRGLNQPQHF
>TRBV7-9|-|-|TRBJ1-1
TGTGCCAGCAGCGGCCGGGTGGGGGGGCACACTGAAGCTTTCTTT
CASSGRVGGHTEAFF
>TRBV5-1|-|-|TRBJ2-7
TGCGCCAGCGGAGGGGACGGCGAGCAGTACTTC
CASGGDGEQYF
>TRBV6-1|-|many|TRBJ2-5
TGTGCCAGCATACGGGGCGAACAAGAGACCCAGTACTTC
CASIRGEQETQYF
>TRBV4-1|-|-|TRBJ1-4
TGCGCCAGCAGCCAAGCCGGGACGGAGCCAAGGAAACTGTTTTTT
CASSQAGTEPRKLFF
>TRBV6-1|-|many|TRBJ2-5
TGTGCCAGCAGTGCAGGGTGGTTCCAAGAGACCCAGTACTTC
CASSAGWFQETQYF
>TRBV10-3|TRBD1|many|TRBJ1-2
TGTGCCATTTCCGACCAACCGGGACAGGGAAGCTATGGCTACACCTTC
CAISDQPGQGSYGYTF
>TRBV10-3|TRBD1|-|TRBJ2-5
TGTGCCATGAGATCACAGGGGGGCGGACAGTACTTC
CAMRSQGGGQYF
>TRBV11-2|TRBD2|many|TRBJ2-1
TGTGCCAGCAGCTTCAAGTTGATCATCCTAGCGGGAGGGAATGAGCAGTTCTTC
CASSFKLIILAGGNEQFF
>TRBV5-1|-|many|TRBJ2-7
TGCGCCAGCAGCTTCGGTCAAGCTCAGCAGTACTTC
CASSFGQAQQYF
>TRBV5-5|-|many|TRBJ1-6
TGTGCCAGCAGCGGGGGAGGTTCACCCCTCCACTTT
CASSGGGSPLHF
>TRBV3-1|TRBD2|many|TRBJ2-1
TGTGCCAGCAGCCAAGAGACAAGCGGGAGAAACTACAATGAGCAGTTCTTC
CASSQETSGRNYNEQFF
>TRBV11-3|-|-|TRBJ1-3
TGTGCCAGCAGCTTAGGATTTGGAAACACCATATATTTT
CASSLGFGNTIYF
>TRBV4-2|-|few|TRBJ2-1
TGTGCCAGCAGCCAAGAGGAGCTCAATGAGCAGTTCTTC
CASSQEELNEQFF
>TRBV2|TRBD2|-|TRBJ2-3
TGTGCCAGCTTCCCGGGGACTAGCGGAGCTACAGATACGCAGTATTTT
CASFPGTSGATDTQYF
>TRBV5-6|TRBD2|-|TRBJ2-4
TGTGCCAGCAGCCCGTACGGGACTAGCGGAAGCAAAAACATTCAGTACTTC
CASSPYGTSGSKNIQYF
>TRBV29-1|-|few|TRBJ1-3
TGCAGCGTTGTTTGGGGATCTGGAAACACCATATATTTT
CSVVWGSGNTIYF
>TRBV11-2|TRBD2|-|TRBJ2-7
TGCGCCAGCAGCTTGGGCTACAGCGGGAGTCAATCCTACGAGCAGTACTTC
CASSLGYSGSQSYEQYF
>TRBV19|TRBD2|-|TRBJ2-3
TGTGCCAGTAGCCCTAGCGGGGTTGTGTATACGCAGTATTTT
CASSPSGVVYTQYF
>TRBV6-1|-|many|TRBJ2-5
TGTGCCAGCAGTTCCCTCGGGGAGGCCCACAAAGAGACCCAGTACTTC
CASSSLGEAHKETQYF
>TRBV19|-|-|TRBJ1-2
TGTGCCAGTAGTATGGAACAGGGACGCTTTGGGGGCTACACCTTC
CASSMEQGRFGGYTF
>TRBV5-8|-|many|TRBJ1-2
TGTGCCAGCACCATATCCTTTGGGGGCAGGGTTTCGTACTATGGCTACACCTTC
CASTISFGGRVSYYGYTF
>TRBV5-1|TRBD2|many|TRBJ2-7
TGCGCCAGCAGCTTGGAGGGGACTAGTCCCTACGAGCAGTACTTC
CASSLEGTSPYEQYF
>TRBV6-2/TRBV6-3|TRBD2|-|TRBJ2-1
TGTGCCAGCAGTGGTACGTCGGCGGGAGCCCGGTTCGACAATGAGCAGTTCTTC
CASSGTSAGARFDNEQFF
>TRBV10-1|-|many|TRBJ2-5
TGCGCCAGCAGTGAACAGGATGGTCCGGAGACCCAGTACTTC
CASSEQDGPETQYF
>TRBV4-1|-|-|TRBJ2-3
TGCGCCAGCAGCCAAGTAGGGCGGAACACAGATACGCAGTATTTT
CASSQVGRNTDTQYF